A selection of T cell receptor beta chains follows, all from one sample in a study of T cells in Graves' hyperthyroidism and ophthalmopathy. TCRdb re-analysed the multiplex PCR reads in MiXCR, keeping a single row per CDR3 protein. The profile shows about 420,000 distinct CDR3 sequences, around 16% of them singletons. The specimen was blood. These receptors were collected from a woman between 18 and 29 years old with Graves' hyperthyroidism. CDR3s include the opening cysteine and the closing phenylalanine or tryptophan. The D gene is left open where the match is weak. Rows give clone size only sometimes, using once, few, many, or a class for an expanded clone.

j_gene,v_gene,d_gene,abundance,len,CDR3nt,CDR3aa
TRBJ2-5,TRBV5-6,NA,many,12,TGTGCCAGCAGCTTGAACTCGGCGGCCCAGTACTTC,CASSLNSAAQYF
TRBJ2-4,TRBV12-3/TRBV12-4,NA,few,13,TGTGCCAGCAGTTTAACCAGCCAGAGCATTCAGTACTTC,CASSLTSQSIQYF
TRBJ2-7,TRBV11-2,NA,many,13,TGTGCCAGCAGCCCTTGGACTCATTACGAGCAGTACTTC,CASSPWTHYEQYF
TRBJ2-1,TRBV20-1,TRBD2,many,14,TGCAGTGCTAGGGTTAGCGGGAGGCACAATGAGCAGTTCTTC,CSARVSGRHNEQFF
TRBJ2-5,TRBV7-3,NA,NA,11,TGTGCCAGCAGCCCCCCCTCGAGTTGGCACTTC,CASSPPSSWHF
TRBJ1-5,TRBV19,NA,NA,17,TGTGCCAGTAGTTGGGCACTCTCGACGCTCAACAATCAGCCCCAGCATTTT,CASSWALSTLNNQPQHF
TRBJ2-1,TRBV20-1,NA,NA,11,TGCAGTGCTAGGTCGTGGGGGGACCCGTTCTTC,CSARSWGDPFF
TRBJ1-2,TRBV29-1,NA,NA,10,TGCAGCGTTGCCAGCCAGTCCTACACCTTC,CSVASQSYTF
TRBJ1-2,TRBV28,NA,few,13,TGTGCCAGCAGCATGCCTGGGACGTATGGCTACACCTTC,CASSMPGTYGYTF
TRBJ2-3,TRBV20-1,TRBD2,many,18,TGCAGTGCTCGGGACCCTTTCTCGGGGACTAGCGTAACAGATACGCAGTATTTT,CSARDPFSGTSVTDTQYF
TRBJ2-5,TRBV3-1,NA,many,16,TGTGCCAGCAGCCAAGAAGGACCCGTTGGATCAGAGACCCAGTACTTC,CASSQEGPVGSETQYF
TRBJ2-7,TRBV13,TRBD1,many,15,TGTGCCAGCAACGGCCCGGGACAGGGGTCCTACGAGCAGTACTTC,CASNGPGQGSYEQYF
TRBJ2-1,TRBV11-2,NA,many,14,TGTGCCAGCAGCTTAACAGGTCCGGGCAATGAGCAGTTCTTC,CASSLTGPGNEQFF
TRBJ2-2,TRBV3-1,TRBD2,many,19,TGTGCCAGCAGCCCCCAGACCGGACTAGCGGGACCGAACACCGGGGAGCTGTTTTTT,CASSPQTGLAGPNTGELFF
TRBJ1-1,TRBV20-1,NA,many,13,TGCAGTGCCGAAACAGTGGGGCGCACTGAAGCTTTCTTT,CSAETVGRTEAFF
TRBJ2-7,TRBV5-1,NA,NA,13,TGCGCCAGCAGCTGGAGGGACTTCGGGGAGCAGTACTTC,CASSWRDFGEQYF
TRBJ2-3,TRBV5-1,TRBD2,NA,16,TGCGCCAGCAGCATGTCGACTAGCGGGAGGGCCGATACGCAGTATTTT,CASSMSTSGRADTQYF
TRBJ2-1,TRBV6-6,NA,few,18,TGTGCCAGCAGTTACTCCGGATTGAGCGCCAGCTCCTACAATGAGCAGTTCTTC,CASSYSGLSASSYNEQFF
TRBJ2-7,TRBV28,NA,NA,15,TGTGCCAGCAGTTCTAGGCTACAGGGGGGGAGCGGGCAGTACTTC,CASSSRLQGGSGQYF
TRBJ2-7,TRBV2,TRBD2,many,16,TGTGCCAGCAGAAAGCTACGGGACTACCAAAACTACGAGCAGTACTTC,CASRKLRDYQNYEQYF
TRBJ2-3,TRBV18,NA,many,14,TGTGCCAGCTCACCACGTCATGTTACAGATACGCAGTATTTT,CASSPRHVTDTQYF
TRBJ1-5,TRBV19,TRBD1,NA,14,TGTGCCAGTAGATTCAGAGGGGGCCATCAGCCCCAGCATTTT,CASRFRGGHQPQHF
TRBJ2-1,TRBV5-6,TRBD2,many,14,TGTGCCAGCACACTAGCGGGAGGGTACAATGAGCAGTTCTTC,CASTLAGGYNEQFF
TRBJ2-3,TRBV2,NA,many,14,TGTGCCAGCAGCCCCACAGTTTTCACAGATACGCAGTATTTT,CASSPTVFTDTQYF
TRBJ1-5,TRBV20-1,TRBD1,NA,22,TGCAGTGCTAGAGATCGGGGGATAGGGGGCCGTCTCCCCCCCTATAGCAATCAGCCCCAGCATTTT,CSARDRGIGGRLPPYSNQPQHF
TRBJ1-2,TRBV20-1,NA,many,13,TGCAGTGCACGAAGCAGGGCCAACTATGGCTACACCTTC,CSARSRANYGYTF
TRBJ1-4,TRBV7-9,NA,few,15,TGTGCCAGCAGCTTAACCCGGGTTGCTAATGAAAAACTGTTTTTT,CASSLTRVANEKLFF
TRBJ1-5,TRBV7-2,NA,many,13,TGTGCCAGCAGTTACAGGGGCAATCAGCCCCAGCATTTT,CASSYRGNQPQHF
TRBJ2-1,TRBV13,NA,NA,14,TGTGCCAGCAGCCTAGGACGGGCCTACAATGAGCAGTTCTTC,CASSLGRAYNEQFF
TRBJ2-7,TRBV28,NA,many,13,TGTGCCAGCAGTTTTGTCAGGGACCACGAGCAGTACTTC,CASSFVRDHEQYF
TRBJ2-7,TRBV7-9,NA,many,13,TGTGCCAGTTCCGTGGCAGGCGTGCACGAGCAGTACTTC,CASSVAGVHEQYF
TRBJ2-5,TRBV7-9,TRBD2,NA,14,TGTGCCAGCAGCTTAATGCGGGAGGGAGAGACCCAGTACTTC,CASSLMREGETQYF
TRBJ2-7,TRBV7-9,TRBD2,many,14,TGTGCCAGCAGCTTACCCGGACTAGGCGGCGAGCAGTACTTC,CASSLPGLGGEQYF
TRBJ1-2,TRBV28,NA,many,14,TGTGCCAGCAGTTTATTGTCCCAGTCCTATGGCTACACCTTC,CASSLLSQSYGYTF
TRBJ1-2,TRBV6-1,TRBD1,NA,17,TGCGCCAGCAGTGAGTCCTGGGCCGGGACAGGTCGCTATGGCTACACCTTC,CASSESWAGTGRYGYTF
TRBJ2-4,TRBV11-2,NA,NA,12,TGTGCCAGCAGCTTACCCGGGGGACAACAGTACTTC,CASSLPGGQQYF
TRBJ1-5,TRBV6-6,NA,many,14,TGTGCCAGCAGTTACTCGCCGGGGAATCAGCCCCAGCATTTT,CASSYSPGNQPQHF
TRBJ2-1,TRBV2,TRBD2,many,15,TGTGCCAGCAGCGCGGGACTAACGATCGACAATGAGCAGTTCTTC,CASSAGLTIDNEQFF
TRBJ2-3,TRBV9,TRBD1,NA,16,TGTGCCAGCAGCGTAGTGGACAGGGGTTTCGGAGATACGCAGTATTTT,CASSVVDRGFGDTQYF
TRBJ2-1,TRBV24-1,TRBD2,many,18,TGTGCCACCAGTGATATAAAGCGGGGACCTTCGTCGGGCAATGAGCAGTTCTTC,CATSDIKRGPSSGNEQFF
TRBJ2-2,TRBV5-1,TRBD2,few,14,TGCGCCAGCAGGTTAGCGGGAGCCACCGGGGAGCTGTTTTTT,CASRLAGATGELFF
TRBJ2-7,TRBV6-1,NA,many,15,TGTGCCAGCAGTCTCGGGGATCACCGTTCCTACGAGCAGTACTTC,CASSLGDHRSYEQYF
TRBJ2-7,TRBV27,NA,many,11,TGTGCCAGCAGTTTATCGGGAGAGCAGTACTTC,CASSLSGEQYF
TRBJ2-3,TRBV15,NA,few,13,TGTGCCACCAGCAGAGATCTGAGGGATACGCAGTATTTT,CATSRDLRDTQYF
TRBJ1-1,TRBV11-2,NA,many,15,TGTGCCAGCAGCCTAGTGGGGGGCCCGAACACTGAAGCTTTCTTT,CASSLVGGPNTEAFF
TRBJ2-3,TRBV7-9,NA,NA,13,TGTGCCAGCAGCCCCATCGAGGCAGATATGCAGTATTTT,CASSPIEADMQYF
TRBJ2-5,TRBV7-2,TRBD1,many,15,TGTGCCAGCAGCTCCCCCGGGACAGGGCAAGAGACCCAGTACTTC,CASSSPGTGQETQYF
TRBJ2-1,TRBV14,TRBD2,few,12,TGTGCCAGCAGCTACACTAGCGATGAGCAGTTCTTC,CASSYTSDEQFF
TRBJ2-6,TRBV7-9,NA,few,15,TGTGCCAGCAGCCCCCTAAGCTCTGGGGCCAACGTCCTGACTTTC,CASSPLSSGANVLTF
TRBJ2-1,TRBV6-2/TRBV6-3,TRBD2,many,15,TGTGCCAGCAGGGGACTAGCGGGGGCCTACAATGAGCAGTTCTTC,CASRGLAGAYNEQFF
TRBJ1-3,TRBV6-5,NA,NA,15,TGTGCCAGCAGTTACTCGGCGACAGAGGTGTACACCATATATTTT,CASSYSATEVYTIYF
TRBJ2-7,TRBV7-9,NA,many,15,TGTGCCAGCAGCCCTGGGACGGTAGCTGGGTACGAGCAGTACTTC,CASSPGTVAGYEQYF
TRBJ2-5,TRBV20-1,TRBD2,many,14,TGCAGTACCTTTTTCCCGGGGGGGCTAGAGACCCAGTACTTC,CSTFFPGGLETQYF
TRBJ2-5,TRBV10-3,TRBD1,many,13,TGTGCCACGAAGTGGGACAGCCAAGAGACCCAGTACTTC,CATKWDSQETQYF
TRBJ2-1,TRBV11-2,NA,many,19,TGTGCCAGCAGCTTAGTTTTAGGGCGTAATTGGCGGGGTAACAATGAGCAGTTCTTC,CASSLVLGRNWRGNNEQFF